This T cell receptor (beta chain) appears in the sequencing data of a study of shared clonotypes between healthy human individuals. This clone was counted once. This could be a read error, since a much larger clone is one nucleotide away. Clones were sequenced by immunoSEQ multiplex PCR, and TCRdb holds only the in-frame ones, with some missing. Of fewer than 1.4 million clones listed, around 78% are singletons. CDR3 length: 15 residues. From germline, CDR1 is SGHDT and CDR2 YYEEEE. The germline V and J ends were trimmed by 6 bases and 0 bases, with 10 bases remaining between them. The source is a man aged 18 to 35 in good health. Some clones in this sample may be carry-over from other donors' samples. The sequenced sample was memory CD4+ T cells from PBMCs. The subset denotes: CD45RA-negative fraction. The J gene is TRBJ2-6, the V gene TRBV5-6; D not certain. CDR3 region: CASNSYSSGANVLTF. CDR3 sequence (DNA): TGTGCCAGCAACTCATACAGCTCTGGGGCCAACGTCCTGACTTTC.